Each of the 12 T cell receptor beta chains below was sequenced from the same sample in a study of Ad26.COV2.S vaccination and SARS-CoV-2 variants. Regarding treatment: roughly 18 received Ad26.COV2.S at low or high dose, single or two shots; 5 received placebo; per-sample allocation not given. Each sample was drawn 63 days after the first injection (of vaccine or placebo). Clones were sequenced by immunoSEQ multiplex PCR, and TCRdb holds only the in-frame ones, with some missing. Found here are some 460,000 clones, nearly 90% of them singletons; the top ten hold 1.7%. Material: peripheral blood, obtained in a trial of Ad26.COV2.S vaccine versus placebo. These receptors came from a person aged 18 to 59 who received the Ad26.COV2.S COVID-19 vaccine or a placebo.

The chain links TRBV9 to TRBJ2-7; 8 positions agree with TRBD1. Germline CDR1 is SGDLS and CDR2 is YYNGEE. The CDR3 spans 15 residues. Trimming cost V 4 bases and J 2 bases; bases outside gene matches: 8. The CDR3: CASSPGTGIAYEQYF. CDR3 sequence (DNA): TGTGCCAGCAGCCCGGGGACAGGTATCGCCTACGAGCAGTACTTC.

The chain employs TRBV28 and TRBJ1-5; TRBD1 agrees at 7 bases. The CDR3 totals 17 residues. Germline V gene data show CDR1 as MDHEN and CDR2 as SYDVKM. J gave up 1 base and V 4 bases, and 10 bases lay outside the gene matches. The CDR3 bases are TGTGCCAGCAGTTCGTTTCCAGGGGGTCCCAGCAATCAGCCCCAGCATTTT. This encodes CASSSFPGGPSNQPQHF.

A word on this clone: This same CDR3 is encoded by further DNA sequences in the sample. CDR3 sequence (DNA): TGCGCCAGCAGCTTGGGACTAGCGGGATTCACAGATACGCAGTATTTT. Amino acids: CASSLGLAGFTDTQYF. The rearrangement joins TRBV5-1 to TRBJ2-3; the match to TRBD2 covers 11 bases. The junction had 2 bases not matched to a gene; V was cut back by 0 bases and J by 2 bases. The length of the CDR3 is 16 residues. The germline V gene encodes CDR1 SGHRS and CDR2 YFSETQ.

This sequence joins TRBV5-4 and TRBJ2-1; D remains unclear. This CDR3 is built from 15 residues. V was pared by 4 bases and J by 7 bases, with 18 bases between. The germline V gene encodes CDR1 SGHNT and CDR2 YYREEE (reference sequence). The CDR3 sequence is CASSPVGGLMNEQFF. Here the CDR3 DNA reads TGTGCCAGCAGCCCCGTCGGTGGGCTTATGAATGAGCAGTTCTTC.

The genes are TRBV6-5 and TRBJ1-4; TRBD1 agrees at 11 bases. With V trimmed by 10 bases and J by 5 bases, 9 bases remained unmatched. The CDR3 extends over 15 amino acids. Per the germline V gene, CDR1 is MNHEY and CDR2 is SVGAGI. Written as DNA, the CDR3 is TGTGCCACCTCCGGATGGACAGGGGGCAATGAAAAACTGTTTTTT. Protein sequence: CATSGWTGGNEKLFF.

V usage is TRBV11-2 and J usage is TRBJ1-5, with D uncertain. The V gene's germline CDR1 is SGHAT and CDR2 FQNNGV. V lost 5 bases, J lost 5 bases, and 13 bases lay in between. The CDR3 contains 14 residues. CDR3 sequence: CASSTRRSYQPQHF. CDR3 nucleotide sequence: TGTGCCAGCAGCACCCGACGGTCCTATCAGCCCCAGCATTTT.

V usage is TRBV28 and J usage is TRBJ1-2, with D perhaps matching TRBD1 (5 bases). This CDR3 has 12 amino acids. Trimming took 7 bases from V and 5 from J, leaving 11 bases between them. Germline CDR1 reads MDHEN; CDR2 reads SYDVKM. This CDR3 is CASTLGGYGYTF. CDR3 bases: TGTGCCAGCACCTTGGGGGGGTATGGCTACACCTTC.

The sample holds one count of this clone. Written as DNA, the CDR3 is TGTGCCAGCAGCTCCAGGGGACTGCAAGAGACCCAGTACTTC. Translated: CASSSRGLQETQYF. V is TRBV2 and J is TRBJ2-5; D is perhaps TRBD1 or TRBD2 (6 bases each). In germline, CDR1 is SNHLY, CDR2 FYNNEI. Trimming took off 6 bases at V and 2 bases at J, with 13 bases between the two ends. The CDR3 runs to 14 residues.

The genes are TRBV6-2 or TRBV6-3 and TRBJ2-7; TRBD2 agrees at 11 bases. The germline V gene has CDR1 MNHEY and CDR2 SVGEGT. This CDR3 is built from 19 residues. V shed 6 bases and J 0 bases; nucleotides not matched to a gene: 16. CDR3 residues: CASSLPWASGRPHSYEQYF. The CDR3 nucleotides read TGTGCCAGCAGCCTCCCCTGGGCTAGCGGGAGGCCGCACTCCTACGAGCAGTACTTC.

The chain couples TRBV28 to TRBJ2-7, with 8 positions matching TRBD2. Germline lookup yields CDR1 MDHEN and CDR2 SYDVKM. With 5 bases clipped from V and 2 bases from J, the junction kept 5 bases outside the gene matches. This CDR3 spans 14 amino acids. The CDR3 nucleotides read TGTGCCAGCAGTGTAGCGGGGAGGCCCTACGAGCAGTACTTC. Protein product: CASSVAGRPYEQYF.

This clone was seen a single time. The chain is built from TRBV5-6 and TRBJ1-2; possibly TRBD1 for D (5 bases). Germline V lookup: CDR1 SGHDT, CDR2 YYEEEE. CDR3 length equals 16 residues. V lost 1 base and J lost 1, with 14 bases in between. The CDR3 here is CASSLREGWGNYGYTF. The CDR3 region has the DNA TGTGCCAGCAGCTTGCGTGAGGGGTGGGGTAACTATGGCTACACCTTC.

The V and J genes are TRBV6-5 and TRBJ2-3, with D perhaps being TRBD1 or TRBD2 (5 bases each). Between the trimmed V and J ends, which lost 0 bases and 3 bases, there was a span of 13 bases. Germline V gene data show CDR1 as MNHEY and CDR2 as SVGAGI. The CDR3 runs to 16 residues. The CDR3 spells CASSYSRGGPTDTQYF. The CDR3 DNA reads TGTGCCAGCAGTTACTCGAGGGGCGGGCCTACAGATACGCAGTATTTT.